This entry lists 6 T cell receptor beta chains sequenced from one sample in a study of blood T cell repertoires in COVID-19. Produced via immunoSEQ multiplex PCR; TCRdb's table is partial and in-frame only. In the table there are around 200,000 clones, about 86% of which are singletons. The material sequenced was peripheral blood. The origin of the receptors is a young man with active or convalescent COVID-19.

The gene calls are TRBV25-1 and TRBJ2-1; possibly TRBD2 for D (6 bases). The CDR3 is made up of 13 amino acids. With 6 bases removed from V and 10 bases from J, the gap between germline ends came to 16 bases. Germline CDR1 is MGHDK and CDR2 is SYGVNS. The CDR3 loop reads CASRQTSIREQFF. CDR3 bases: TGTGCCAGCAGGCAGACTAGTATCCGGGAGCAGTTCTTC.

The chain is built from TRBV5-1 and TRBJ1-2; 10 positions agree with TRBD1. Looked up from germline, CDR1 is SGHRS and CDR2 is YFSETQ. This CDR3 is built from 15 residues. V was clipped by 4 bases and J by 4 bases; unmatched bases: 7. This CDR3 reads CASSPPGQGSYGYTF. In DNA, the CDR3 is TGCGCCAGCAGCCCACCGGGACAGGGGTCCTATGGCTACACCTTC.

The chain uses TRBV18 and TRBJ2-1; D ambiguous. The CDR3 loop spans 13 amino acids. V lost 6 bases and J 6 bases, leaving 12 bases between the germline ends. The germline CDR1 and CDR2 sequences are KGHSH and LQKENI. The CDR3 sequence: CASSDGSANEQFF. The CDR3, as DNA: TGTGCCAGCTCGGATGGAAGCGCCAATGAGCAGTTCTTC.

The rearrangement links TRBV2 to TRBJ2-7, with 9 positions matching TRBD1. J gave up 5 bases and V 6 bases, and 11 bases lay outside the gene matches. The CDR3 is 15 residues long. CDR1 and CDR2 (germline): SNHLY, FYNNEI. The CDR3, as DNA: TGTGCCAGCAGAGACCGGGACAGGGCGCCCCACGAGCAGTACTTC. Encoded protein: CASRDRDRAPHEQYF. The full variable domain, completed using reference TRBV2 and TRBJ2-7, is EPEVTQTPSHQVTQMGQEVILRCVPISNHLYFYWYRQILGQKVEFLVSFYNNEISEKSEIFDDQFSVERPDGSNFTLKIRSTKLEDSAMYFCASRDRDRAPHEQYFGPGTRLTVT.

This chain connects TRBV5-1 to TRBJ1-5; the D is unclear. There are 14 residues in the CDR3. Germline loops: CDR1 SGHRS, CDR2 YFSETQ. The V end lost 0 bases, the J end lost 4 bases, and 8 bases lay between the germline ends. The CDR3 nucleotides read TGCGCCAGCAGCTTGGACACCCGAAATCAGCCCCAGCATTTT. Translation: CASSLDTRNQPQHF.

The chain combines TRBV11-2 with TRBJ2-3; 9 bases map to TRBD2. From germline, CDR1 is SGHAT and CDR2 FQNNGV. The CDR3 loop spans 16 amino acids. The junction had 8 bases not matched to a gene; V was cut back by 3 bases and J by 4 bases. The chain's CDR3 is CASSFLAGVGADTQYF. CDR3 nucleotide sequence: TGTGCCAGCAGCTTCTTAGCGGGAGTGGGCGCAGATACGCAGTATTTT.